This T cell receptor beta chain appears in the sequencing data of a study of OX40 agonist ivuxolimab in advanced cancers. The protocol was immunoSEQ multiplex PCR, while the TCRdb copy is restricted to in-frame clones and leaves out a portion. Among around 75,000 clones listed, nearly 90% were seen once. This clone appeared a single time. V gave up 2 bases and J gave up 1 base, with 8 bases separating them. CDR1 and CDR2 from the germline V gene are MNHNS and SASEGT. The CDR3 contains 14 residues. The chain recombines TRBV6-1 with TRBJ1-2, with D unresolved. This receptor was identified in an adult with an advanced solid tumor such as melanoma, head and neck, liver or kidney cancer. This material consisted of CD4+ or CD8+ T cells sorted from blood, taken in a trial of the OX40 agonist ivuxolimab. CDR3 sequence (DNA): TGTGCCAGCAGTGAACGGGCCAATAACTATGGCTACACCTTC. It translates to CASSERANNYGYTF.